This passage covers 20 T cell receptor beta chains from one sample sequenced in a study of cytomegalovirus exposure and HLA in healthy donors. The PCR ran on 60 Vbeta and 13 Jbeta primers. Sequenced by immunoSEQ multiplex PCR; TCRdb stores in-frame clones only, minus some. The table includes 100,000 to 130,000 clones, around 76% detected once. Input material: PBMCs. The receptors were sampled from a man aged 18 to 29 in good health and CMV-seronegative.

The V call is TRBV29-1, the J call TRBJ2-5; D perhaps matches TRBD2 (5 bases). V gave up 4 bases and J gave up 5 bases, with 11 bases separating them. CDR3 length equals 12 residues. CDR1 SQVTM and CDR2 ANQGSEA come from the germline V gene. Written as DNA, the CDR3 is TGCAGCGTTGGCACTAGTCCGGAGACCCAGTACTTC. Translating it yields CSVGTSPETQYF.

The chain recombines TRBV29-1 with TRBJ2-7; TRBD1 aligns across 8 bases. Trimming cost V 5 bases and J 3 bases; bases outside gene matches: 15. The germline V gene encodes CDR1 SQVTM and CDR2 ANQGSEA. CDR3 length equals 16 residues. The CDR3 DNA sequence: TGCAGCGTTAGAGGACCTGCCGGACAGGGAATCTACGAGCAGTACTTC. This codes for CSVRGPAGQGIYEQYF.

This rearrangement joins TRBV5-5 to TRBJ1-5; a possible D gene is TRBD1 (5 bases). This CDR3 has 15 residues. CDR1 is SGHKS and CDR2 is YYEKEE in the germline V gene (reference sequence). V was trimmed by 2 bases and J by 0 bases, leaving 9 bases between them. CDR3 amino acids: CASSFTGDSNQPQHF. In nucleotides, the CDR3 is TGTGCCAGCAGCTTTACGGGGGATAGCAATCAGCCCCAGCATTTT.

V and J are TRBV4-2 and TRBJ2-6; unclear D gene. Trimming pared 0 bases from V and 2 bases from J, leaving 23 bases between. The CDR3 runs 21 residues. Germline V CDR1 and CDR2: LGHNA, YNFKEQ. CDR3 nucleotide sequence: TGTGCCAGCAGCCAAGATTATGCGGCTCTAACAAGCACCACTGGGGCCAACGTCCTGACTTTC. It is translated as CASSQDYAALTSTTGANVLTF.

The CDR3 DNA reads TGTGCCAGCAAAAACAGGGGAGTTCGGGAGCAGTACTTC. Protein: CASKNRGVREQYF. The V and J genes are TRBV7-8 and TRBJ2-7, with 7 nucleotides matching TRBD1. Germline V gene lookup returns CDR1 SGHVS and CDR2 FQNEAQ. Trimming at V came to 7 bases and at J to 7 bases, leaving 10 bases not matched to a gene. The CDR3 length is 13 residues.

The chain carries TRBV5-6 and TRBJ2-5, with 7 bases that match TRBD1. Germline-derived CDR1 and CDR2 are SGHDT and YYEEEE. The V and J ends lost 0 bases and 3 bases, in that order; junction bases with no gene match: 11. The CDR3 runs to 17 residues. The CDR3 sequence is CASSLALDRDGKETQYF. CDR3 coding DNA: TGTGCCAGCAGCTTGGCCCTTGACAGGGATGGGAAAGAGACCCAGTACTTC.

Only a few counts were recorded for this clone. The chain couples TRBV14 to TRBJ1-1; 8 bases align to TRBD1. J gave up 4 bases and V 2 bases, and 6 bases lay outside the gene matches. Germline CDR1 SGHDN, CDR2 FVKESK. This CDR3 spans 15 amino acids. The CDR3: CASSQQGAISTEAFF. DNA for the CDR3: TGTGCCAGCAGCCAACAGGGGGCTATAAGCACTGAAGCTTTCTTT. The full variable domain, in which reference TRBV14 and TRBJ1-1 provide the parts outside the CDR3, is EAGVTQFPSHSVIEKGQTVTLRCDPISGHDNLYWYRRVMGKEIKFLLHFVKESKQDESGMPNNRFLAERTGGTYSTLKVQPAELEDSGVYFCASSQQGAISTEAFFGQGTRLTVV.

The CDR3 sequence is CASSPIQGAPNTEAFF. The CDR3 DNA reads as TGTGCCAGCTCACCAATACAGGGGGCGCCTAACACTGAAGCTTTCTTT. V and J are TRBV18 and TRBJ1-1; TRBD1 agrees at 9 bases. In germline, CDR1 is KGHSH, CDR2 LQKENI. V shed 2 bases, J shed 2 bases, and the junction held 6 bases outside the gene matches. The CDR3 length is 16 residues.

The chain uses TRBV5-1 and TRBJ1-1, with no clear D. The V end was cut by 1 base, the J end by 2 bases, with 6 bases between. CDR3 size: 13 residues. Germline loops: CDR1 SGHRS, CDR2 YFSETQ. The CDR3 loop is CASSLQANTEAFF. CDR3 bases: TGCGCCAGCAGCTTGCAGGCTAACACTGAAGCTTTCTTT.

This clone was seen a handful of times. CDR3 sequence (DNA): TGCGCCAGCAGCCCGACAGGGGTACCTAATGAAAAACTGTTTTTT. Encoded protein: CASSPTGVPNEKLFF. V usage is TRBV4-1 and J usage is TRBJ1-4; 8 bases are shared with TRBD1. The CDR3 has 15 residues. CDR1 and CDR2 from the germline V gene are MGHRA and YSYEKL. After removal of 4 bases from V and 3 bases from J, the junction contained 4 bases not matched to a gene.

This rearrangement joins TRBV5-1 to TRBJ2-1; 7 bases match TRBD1. Germline trimming cut 2 bases from V and 10 bases from J; bases unmatched to any gene: 9. There are 14 residues in the CDR3. Germline values: CDR1 SGHRS, CDR2 YFSETQ. The CDR3 sequence: CASSLIQGGAEQFF. For the CDR3, the DNA is TGCGCCAGCAGCTTAATACAAGGGGGCGCAGAGCAGTTCTTC.

Comment on this clone: A junction end diverges from the germline sequence, so it may reflect a read error. This sequence joins TRBV14 and TRBJ2-7; the D gene is possibly TRBD2 (5 bases). CDR3 length: 14 residues. Germline assignment: CDR1 SGHDN and CDR2 FVKESK. Written as DNA, the CDR3 is TGTGCCAGCAGCCACGGAGGTCCCACGAGTGAGCAGTGCTTC. This translates into CASSHGGPTSEQCF.

CDR3 in DNA: TGTGCCAGCACTGTGGACAGGGGAATCGGGGAGCTGTTTTTT. This translates into CASTVDRGIGELFF. This chain uses TRBV6-5 with TRBJ2-2; 9 bases are a match to TRBD1. J was trimmed by 7 bases and V by 7 bases; bases with no gene match: 7. The CDR3 length is 14 residues. Looked up from germline, CDR1 is MNHEY and CDR2 is SVGAGI.

This clone was seen a single time. The chain is built from TRBV13 and TRBJ2-7; possibly TRBD2 for D (6 bases). Germline lookup yields CDR1 PRHDT and CDR2 FYEKMQ (reference sequence). Trimming shortened V by 6 bases and J by 7 bases, and 22 bases separated the two germline ends. This CDR3 region has 15 residues. Here the CDR3 reads CASRETGLASGEQYF. DNA of the CDR3: TGTGCCAGCAGGGAGACGGGGCTAGCGAGTGGGGAGCAGTACTTC.

This rearrangement joins TRBV7-2 to TRBJ1-3; TRBD1 matches 11 bases. CDR1 is SGHTA, CDR2 FQGNSA, per germline. The CDR3 is 17 residues long. Germline trimming cut 5 bases from V and 4 bases from J; bases unmatched to any gene: 10. Here the CDR3 DNA reads TGTGCCAGCAGCCCCCGGACAGGGGGCAATCACGGAAACACCATATATTTT. It is translated as CASSPRTGGNHGNTIYF.

The chain couples TRBV25-1 to TRBJ1-1, with TRBD1 as a possible D gene (5 bases). The CDR3 has 13 amino acids. Germline V gene data show CDR1 as MGHDK and CDR2 as SYGVNS. Trimming took 4 bases from V and 6 from J, leaving 12 bases between them. The CDR3 is CASSGRVFAEAFF. For the CDR3, the DNA is TGTGCCAGCAGTGGCAGGGTCTTCGCTGAAGCTTTCTTT.

The gene calls are TRBV21-1 and TRBJ1-2. TRBV21-1 is described as a pseudogene. The CDR3 sequence is 15 residues long. Written as DNA, the CDR3 is TGTGCCAGCAGCCACCGCCGTGAGGGATCAGAAGGCTACACCTTC. Translating gives CASSHRREGSEGYTF.

This clone was detected once. This sequence joins TRBV27 and TRBJ2-7; TRBD2 matches 10 bases. This CDR3 is built from 17 residues. Germline V lookup: CDR1 MNHEY, CDR2 SMNVEV (reference sequence). The junction had 13 bases not matched to a gene; V was cut back by 6 bases and J by 2 bases. CDR3 bases: TGTGCCAGCAGCCCCCCCCTAGCGGGGGTTGGCACCTACGAGCAGTACTTC. Protein product: CASSPPLAGVGTYEQYF.

The rearrangement uses TRBV6-1 and TRBJ2-1, with D possibly matching TRBD2 (6 bases). Germline V gene data show CDR1 as MNHNS and CDR2 as SASEGT. Trimming left V 3 bases short and J 7 bases short, with 19 bases between. The CDR3 has 16 amino acids. The CDR3 nucleotides read TGTGCCAGCAGTGATCCCCGGGGGAAATCGTGGAATGAGCAGTTCTTC. The encoded protein is CASSDPRGKSWNEQFF.

This clone was found a few times. The gene calls are TRBV19 and TRBJ2-1, with 13 bases that match TRBD2. In germline, CDR1 is LNHDA, CDR2 SQIVND (reference sequence). The CDR3 loop spans 15 amino acids. Trimming took 6 bases from V and 7 from J; bases not matched to a gene: 6. CDR3: CASSATSGGGNEQFF. The CDR3 DNA sequence: TGTGCCAGTAGCGCTACTAGCGGGGGGGGGAATGAGCAGTTCTTC.